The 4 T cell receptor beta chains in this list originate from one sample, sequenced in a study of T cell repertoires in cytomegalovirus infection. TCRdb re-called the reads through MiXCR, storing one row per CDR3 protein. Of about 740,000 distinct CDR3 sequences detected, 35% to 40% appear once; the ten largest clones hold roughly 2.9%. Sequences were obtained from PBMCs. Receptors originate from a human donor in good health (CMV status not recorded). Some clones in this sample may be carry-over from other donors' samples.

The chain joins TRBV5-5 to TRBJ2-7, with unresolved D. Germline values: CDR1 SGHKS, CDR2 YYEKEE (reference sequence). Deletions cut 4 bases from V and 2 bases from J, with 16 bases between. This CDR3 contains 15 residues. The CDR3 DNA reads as TGTGCCAGCAGCCCCGAGCTATGGGAAACCTACGAGCAGTACTTC. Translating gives CASSPELWETYEQYF.

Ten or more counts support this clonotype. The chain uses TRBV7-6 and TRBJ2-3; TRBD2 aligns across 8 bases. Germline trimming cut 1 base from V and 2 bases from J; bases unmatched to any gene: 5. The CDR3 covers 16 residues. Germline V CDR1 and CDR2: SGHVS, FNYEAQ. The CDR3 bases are TGTGCCAGCAGCTTAGGGACTAGCAGCAACACAGATACGCAGTATTTT. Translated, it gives CASSLGTSSNTDTQYF.

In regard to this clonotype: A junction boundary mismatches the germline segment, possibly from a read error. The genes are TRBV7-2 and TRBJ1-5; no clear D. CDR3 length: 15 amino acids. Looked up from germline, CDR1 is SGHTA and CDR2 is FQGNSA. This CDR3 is CDSSLLTSANQPHHF. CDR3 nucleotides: TGTGACAGCAGCTTATTAACGTCAGCAAATCAGCCCCATCATTTT.

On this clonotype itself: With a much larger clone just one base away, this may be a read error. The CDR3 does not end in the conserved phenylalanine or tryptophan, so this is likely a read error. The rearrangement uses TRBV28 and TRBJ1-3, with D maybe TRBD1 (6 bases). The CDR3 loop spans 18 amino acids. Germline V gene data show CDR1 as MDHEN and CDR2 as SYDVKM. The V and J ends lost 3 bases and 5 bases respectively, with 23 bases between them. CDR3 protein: CASSFFRRGGAARNTIYC. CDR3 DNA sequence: TGTGCCAGCAGTTTTTTTCGGCGCGGGGGCGCTGCTAGAAACACCATATATTGT.